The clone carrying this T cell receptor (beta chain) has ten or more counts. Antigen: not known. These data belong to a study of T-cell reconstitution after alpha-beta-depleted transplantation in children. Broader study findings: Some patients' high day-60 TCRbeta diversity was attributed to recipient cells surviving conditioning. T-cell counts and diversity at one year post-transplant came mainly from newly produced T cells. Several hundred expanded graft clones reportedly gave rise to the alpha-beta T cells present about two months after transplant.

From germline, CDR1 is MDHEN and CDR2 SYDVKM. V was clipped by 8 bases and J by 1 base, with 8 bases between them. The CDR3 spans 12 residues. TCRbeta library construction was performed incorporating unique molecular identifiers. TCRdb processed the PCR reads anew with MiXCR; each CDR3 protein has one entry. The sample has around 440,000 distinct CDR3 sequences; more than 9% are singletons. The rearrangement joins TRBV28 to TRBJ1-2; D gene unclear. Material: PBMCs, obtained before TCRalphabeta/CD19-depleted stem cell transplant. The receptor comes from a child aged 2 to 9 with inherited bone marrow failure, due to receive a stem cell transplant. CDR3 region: CASLQRNYGYTF. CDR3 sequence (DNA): TGTGCCAGCCTACAGCGTAACTATGGCTACACCTTC.